One T cell receptor (beta chain) is described in this entry. Its antigen is currently unknown. V gave up 8 bases and J gave up 1 base; unmatched junction bases: 4. CDR1 is SNHLY, CDR2 FYNNEI, per germline. The CDR3 consists of 14 residues. Profiling relied on immunoSEQ multiplex PCR, and the TCRdb table lists in-frame clones only, not all of them. The sample records around 150,000 clones, around 94% being singletons. These data originate in a study of T cell responses to AZD1222 COVID-19 vaccine. General study findings and limits: After two AZD1222 doses, spike-specific TCR breadth and depth rose versus day 0. The reported proportion of spike-specific TCRs targeting unmutated variant regions was nearly half. Donors were mostly white British, more females; clonal diversity possibly underestimated. Sampled repertoires all dated from after the peak T cell response.

This receptor was obtained from an adult in good health. The rearrangement uses TRBV2 and TRBJ2-2; 7 bases fit TRBD1. The sample consisted of peripheral blood, taken on day 0 of AZD1222 vaccination. DNA for the CDR3: TGTGCCAGCTGCCGGGACAGGAACACCGGGGAGCTGTTTTTT. Protein: CASCRDRNTGELFF.